The present entry profiles one TCR beta chain with its context. Which antigen it targets is not known. Mismatch with germline at one junction end may stem from a read error. The germline V gene (reference sequence) provides CDR1 SSHAT and CDR2 FNYEAQ. The CDR3 measures 13 amino acids from cysteine to phenylalanine. Just CDR3 DNA is preserved here, 39 bases in frame from base 1. These data originate in a study of T cell repertoires in cytomegalovirus infection (dated by TCRdb to about 2019). Concerning the study at large: The peptide stimulations were aimed at well-studied HLA-B-restricted epitopes as well as recently identified HLA-C-restricted CMV epitopes, whose presentation resists viral immunomodulation. Donor HLA type was relevant to the analysis, as public TCR beta signatures indicated carriage of CMV infection together with the matching HLA type. The investigation overall reported the following: The ex vivo response was dominated by HLA-C-restricted CMV-specific TCR beta clonotypes, which also provided the single most frequent clonotype in two of eight donors. In both this cohort and an independent cohort of 352 donors, the cumulative frequency of public TCR beta family members distinguished carriers of CMV infection plus the relevant HLA type.

This specimen's treatment or condition label, interpreted: in vitro stimulation with specific CMV peptide epitopes to enrich CMV-specific T cells. Sequencing took place on an Illumina HiSeq 1500. The public reads were quality trimmed at Q25 with fastp and then assembled into clones with MiXCR by TCRdb, keeping productive beta chains. Here each entry gathers all rows of one CDR3 protein and keeps the most common genes and DNA. This sample lists some 900,000 distinct CDR3 sequences; over 25% were detected once. The leading ten clones occupy around an eighth of the sample. The sample in question was cultured CD8+ T cells from PBMCs, obtained from culture after CMV antigen stimulation. The rearrangement joined TRBV7-7 to TRBJ2-2; the D segment cannot be called with confidence. This sequence was found in a human donor in good health (CMV status not recorded). Some clones in this sample may be carry-over from other donors' samples. The sequence in DNA is TGTGCTAGCAGCCCCTACACCACCGGGGAGCTGTTTTTT. This gives the protein CASSPYTTGELFF.